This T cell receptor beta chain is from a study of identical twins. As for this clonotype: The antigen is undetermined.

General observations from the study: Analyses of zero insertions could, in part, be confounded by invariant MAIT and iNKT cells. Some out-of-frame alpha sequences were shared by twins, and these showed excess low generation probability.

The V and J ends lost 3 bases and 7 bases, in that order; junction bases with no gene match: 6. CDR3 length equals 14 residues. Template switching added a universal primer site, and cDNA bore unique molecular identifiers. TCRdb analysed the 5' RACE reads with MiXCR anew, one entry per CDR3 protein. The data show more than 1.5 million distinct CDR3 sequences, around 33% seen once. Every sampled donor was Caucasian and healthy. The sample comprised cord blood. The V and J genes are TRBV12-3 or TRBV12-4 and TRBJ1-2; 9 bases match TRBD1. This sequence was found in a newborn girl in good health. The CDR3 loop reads CASSLRQGDSGYTF. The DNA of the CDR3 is TGTGCCAGCAGTTTGAGACAGGGGGATAGTGGCTACACCTTC.